Following are 32 T cell receptor beta chains from one sample sequenced in a study of blood T cell repertoires in COVID-19. This table comes from immunoSEQ multiplex PCR, and its TCRdb copy is limited to in-frame clones, with some not included. The sample includes 60,000 to 80,000 clones, approximately 80% of them seen just once. Sequencing used peripheral blood. These receptor sequences come from a man in his forties or fifties with COVID-19, enrolled during active disease.

V and J are TRBV28 and TRBJ2-3, with 8 nucleotides matching TRBD2. Germline CDR1 and CDR2: MDHEN and SYDVKM. V gave up 4 bases and J gave up 5 bases; unmatched junction bases: 20. This CDR3 spans 19 amino acids. This chain's CDR3 is CASSSAGFLVTGGKDTQYF. The CDR3 nucleotides read TGTGCCAGCAGTTCCGCTGGGTTTTTGGTAACGGGAGGGAAAGATACGCAGTATTTT. Filled out from reference TRBV28 and TRBJ2-3, the complete variable domain reads DVKVTQSSRYLVKRTGEKVFLECVQDMDHENMFWYRQDPGLGLRLIYFSYDVKMKEKGDIPEGYSVSREKKERFSLILESASTNQTSMYLCASSSAGFLVTGGKDTQYFGPGTRLTVL.

V and J are TRBV6-5 and TRBJ1-3; D gene uncertain. The CDR3 covers 13 residues. V was cut by 5 bases and J by 4 bases, with 9 bases left in between. In germline, CDR1 is MNHEY, CDR2 SVGAGI. CDR3 protein: CASSRSIGNTIYF. DNA of the CDR3: TGTGCCAGCAGTCGTAGTATAGGAAACACCATATATTTT.

The V and J genes are TRBV23-1 and TRBJ2-5; 9 bases are a match to TRBD1. TRBV23-1 is an open reading frame whose function is uncertain. V gave up 6 bases and J gave up 2 bases; unmatched junction bases: 7. The CDR3 has 15 amino acids. As DNA, the CDR3 is TGCGCCAGCAGCTCGGACAGGGGAGGGCAAGAGACCCAGTACTTC. It encodes CASSSDRGGQETQYF.

The table lists this clone with a few counts. The chain combines TRBV5-5 with TRBJ1-5; a possible D gene is TRBD1 (5 bases). The CDR3 extends over 17 amino acids. Germline V gives CDR1 SGHKS, CDR2 YYEKEE (reference sequence). Deletions cut 0 bases from V and 1 base from J, with 14 bases between. CDR3 coding DNA: TGTGCCAGCAGCTTGGGATCTCAGGGTGGAAGCAATCAGCCCCAGCATTTT. Translation: CASSLGSQGGSNQPQHF.

The chain uses TRBV5-6 and TRBJ1-1, with TRBD1 as a possible D gene (5 bases). This CDR3 has 17 amino acids. CDR1 SGHDT and CDR2 YYEEEE come from the germline V gene. V was shortened by 4 bases and J by 1 base, with 20 bases between the two germline ends. CDR3 protein: CASSAGHRVNENTEAFF. The CDR3 nucleotides are TGTGCCAGCAGCGCCGGACACAGAGTTAACGAGAACACTGAAGCTTTCTTT.

The V gene is TRBV2, the J gene TRBJ1-5, with TRBD1 as a possible D gene (5 bases). The germline CDR1 and CDR2 sequences are SNHLY and FYNNEI. The V and J ends lost 5 bases and 9 bases respectively, with 14 bases between them. This CDR3 is 13 amino acids long. The CDR3 is CASSMSGLGPQHF. The CDR3 nucleotides are TGTGCCAGCAGTATGTCAGGGCTCGGGCCCCAGCATTTT.

On this clone itself: Other DNA sequences in the same sample also yield this CDR3. This chain connects TRBV18 to TRBJ2-7; TRBD1 matches at 12 bases. CDR3 length equals 15 residues. The junction had 4 bases not matched to a gene; V was cut back by 3 bases and J by 4 bases. The germline CDR1 and CDR2 sequences are KGHSH and LQKENI. The CDR3 protein is CASSPGQGASYEQYF. CDR3 DNA: TGTGCCAGCTCACCGGGACAGGGGGCTTCTTACGAGCAGTACTTC.

The V call is TRBV7-3, the J call TRBJ1-2; D possibly corresponds to TRBD1 (5 bases). Germline CDR1 is SGHTA and CDR2 is FQGTGA. Trimming removed 5 bases at V and 7 bases at J, with 20 bases between. The CDR3 extends over 15 amino acids. CDR3 region: CASSPDSTSLAGYTF. In DNA form, the CDR3 reads TGTGCCAGCAGCCCAGACAGTACGTCTTTGGCTGGCTACACCTTC. The full variable domain, completed using reference TRBV7-3 and TRBJ1-2, is GAGVSQTPSNKVTEKGKYVELRCDPISGHTALYWYRQSLGQGPEFLIYFQGTGAADDSGLPNDRFFAVRPEGSVSTLKIQRTERGDSAVYLCASSPDSTSLAGYTFGSGTRLTVV.

The CDR3 here is CASSPGQLSRSPLHF. DNA for the CDR3: TGTGCCAGCAGTCCCGGACAGCTTTCCAGGTCACCCCTCCACTTT. The V call is TRBV6-6, the J call TRBJ1-6, with a weak D call TRBD1 (6 bases). CDR3 length: 15 amino acids. In germline, CDR1 is MNHNY, CDR2 SVGAGI (reference sequence). V was pared by 5 bases and J by 10 bases, with 18 bases between.

This clone appeared once. J is TRBJ2-7 and V is TRBV9; D unresolved. CDR1 and CDR2 (germline): SGDLS, YYNGEE. The CDR3 covers 13 residues. The germline V and J ends were trimmed by 1 base and 3 bases, with 8 bases remaining between them. The CDR3 spells CASSVNPNYEQYF. The CDR3 DNA reads TGTGCCAGCAGCGTAAATCCTAACTACGAGCAGTACTTC.

CDR3 coding DNA: TGTGCCAGCAGTTACTATTCTACGGGGAACACTGAAGCTTTCTTT. Encoded protein: CASSYYSTGNTEAFF. This chain uses TRBV6-6 with TRBJ1-1; D is uncertain. The CDR3 spans 15 residues. V gave up 1 base and J gave up 1 base, with 10 bases separating them. Germline V CDR1 and CDR2: MNHNY, SVGAGI (reference sequence).

The chain combines TRBV19 with TRBJ2-3, with 8 bases lining up with TRBD1. J gave up 6 bases and V 7 bases, and 6 bases lay outside the gene matches. The CDR3 consists of 13 residues. Germline V gives CDR1 LNHDA, CDR2 SQIVND (reference sequence). CDR3 nucleotides: TGTGCCAGTACAGACAGGGGAAGGGATACGCAGTATTTT. It is translated as CASTDRGRDTQYF.

J is TRBJ2-1 and V is TRBV5-1; TRBD2 matches at 7 bases. Germline-derived CDR1 and CDR2 are SGHRS and YFSETQ. Unmatched junction bases numbered 8, after V lost 1 base and J lost 1 base. The CDR3 is 17 residues long. The DNA of the CDR3 is TGCGCCAGCAGCTTGCTGGCGGGGGAACGGTCCTACAATGAGCAGTTCTTC. Its translation: CASSLLAGERSYNEQFF.

The J gene is TRBJ1-4, the V gene TRBV10-2; perhaps TRBD1 as D (6 bases). V lost 4 bases and J lost 7, with 16 bases in between. The CDR3 totals 15 residues. Germline V gene data show CDR1 as WSHSY and CDR2 as SAAADI. The CDR3: CASSVSRGGIEKLFF. The CDR3 bases are TGCGCCAGCAGTGTGAGCAGGGGTGGTATTGAAAAACTGTTTTTT.

V is TRBV7-9 and J is TRBJ1-3, with D tentatively TRBD1 (5 bases). CDR1 and CDR2 (germline): SEHNR, FQNEAQ (reference sequence). With 1 base removed from V and 2 bases from J, the gap between germline ends came to 6 bases. The CDR3 spans 14 residues. The CDR3 bases are TGTGCCAGCAGCTTAGGACAGCCTGGAAACACCATATATTTT. Translation: CASSLGQPGNTIYF.

The rearrangement joins TRBV27 to TRBJ1-1; possibly TRBD1 for D (5 bases). V lost 5 bases to trimming and J lost 4 bases, with 11 bases between them. Per the germline V gene, CDR1 is MNHEY and CDR2 is SMNVEV (reference sequence). This CDR3 contains 13 residues. CDR3 amino acids: CASSIRQSTEAFF. The CDR3, as DNA: TGTGCCAGCAGTATACGACAGAGCACTGAAGCTTTCTTT.

J is TRBJ2-2 and V is TRBV11-2; 10 nucleotides match TRBD2. The germline V gene has CDR1 SGHAT and CDR2 FQNNGV. The CDR3 totals 16 residues. V was clipped by 6 bases and J by 4 bases; unmatched bases: 8. The CDR3, as DNA: TGTGCCAGCAGGGCTCCGGGACTAGCGAGCACCGGGGAGCTGTTTTTT. Translating gives CASRAPGLASTGELFF.

V is TRBV6-2 or TRBV6-3 and J is TRBJ2-2; D gene unclear. CDR3 size: 15 residues. The germline gives CDR1 MNHEY, CDR2 SVGEGT. V lost 2 bases and J lost 4, with 11 bases in between. CDR3 residues: CASSYTDTSTGELFF. The CDR3, as DNA: TGTGCCAGCAGTTACACTGACACTTCCACCGGGGAGCTGTTTTTT.

This chain connects TRBV6-5 to TRBJ1-2; possibly TRBD1 for D (6 bases). Germline V lookup: CDR1 MNHEY, CDR2 SVGAGI. The ends were cut back, 6 bases at V and 2 bases at J, with 13 bases in the middle. This CDR3 has 14 residues. CDR3 sequence: CASSPTGQNYGYTF. CDR3 sequence (DNA): TGTGCCAGCAGCCCAACGGGACAAAACTATGGCTACACCTTC.

This chain uses TRBV6-5 with TRBJ1-5; 9 bases map to TRBD1. V lost 8 bases and J lost 5; bases outside the gene matches: 4. CDR1 and CDR2 (germline): MNHEY, SVGAGI. CDR3 length: 13 amino acids. DNA for the CDR3: TGTGCCAGCTCGACAGGGGGAGATCAGCCCCAGCATTTT. Protein sequence: CASSTGGDQPQHF.

Only a few counts were recorded for this clone. The chain has TRBV28 and TRBJ1-1; 8 nucleotides align to TRBD1. Germline V gene data show CDR1 as MDHEN and CDR2 as SYDVKM. V trimming: 6 bases; J trimming: 4 bases; junction bases outside the gene matches: 4. The CDR3 spans 13 residues. Here the CDR3 DNA reads TGTGCCAGCAGGGGTACAGGGGGCACTGAAGCTTTCTTT. Its protein is CASRGTGGTEAFF.

The gene calls are TRBV3-1 (or the pseudogene TRBV3-2) and TRBJ2-7; 7 nucleotides line up with TRBD1. With 2 bases clipped from V and 3 bases from J, the junction kept 4 bases outside the gene matches. CDR3 size: 14 residues. Germline V gene sequence: CDR1 LGHDT, CDR2 YNNKEL (reference sequence). CDR3 loop: CASSQTGESYEQYF. The CDR3 DNA follows: TGTGCCAGCAGCCAAACAGGGGAGAGCTACGAGCAGTACTTC.

The rearrangement joins TRBV30 to TRBJ2-1; a weak D match, TRBD2 (5 bases). The CDR3 loop spans 15 amino acids. From germline, CDR1 is GTSNPN and CDR2 SVGIG (reference sequence). V was clipped by 0 bases and J by 4 bases, with 13 bases between them. The CDR3 region has the DNA TGTGCCTGGAGTGTTCTGGCGGGCCGTTACAATGAGCAGTTCTTC. Amino acids: CAWSVLAGRYNEQFF.

The chain links TRBV6-2 or TRBV6-3 to TRBJ2-7; possible D gene TRBD1, 5 bases. With 5 bases removed from V and 3 bases from J, the gap between germline ends came to 14 bases. Per germline, CDR1 MNHEY and CDR2 SVGEGT. The CDR3 sequence is 14 residues long. CDR3 in amino acids: CASSSPRAFYEQYF. In nucleotides, the CDR3 is TGTGCCAGCAGTAGCCCCAGGGCCTTCTACGAGCAGTACTTC.

The chain employs TRBV5-1 and TRBJ2-3; 11 bases map to TRBD2. CDR1 is SGHRS, CDR2 YFSETQ, per germline. The CDR3 extends over 16 amino acids. With V trimmed by 4 bases and J by 2 bases, 6 bases remained unmatched. CDR3 region: CASSTGLAVFTDTQYF. The CDR3 DNA sequence: TGCGCCAGCAGCACGGGACTAGCGGTCTTCACAGATACGCAGTATTTT. The whole variable domain, filled in from reference TRBV5-1 and TRBJ2-3, reads KAGVTQTPRYLIKTRGQQVTLSCSPISGHRSVSWYQQTPGQGLQFLFEYFSETQRNKGNFPGRFSGRQFSNSRSEMNVSTLELGDSALYLCASSTGLAVFTDTQYFGPGTRLTVL.

This clone appeared a few times. V gene TRBV10-2 combines with J gene TRBJ2-7; 8 nucleotides align to TRBD2. CDR3 length: 13 amino acids. Germline assignment: CDR1 WSHSY and CDR2 SAAADI. With 6 bases clipped from V and 2 bases from J, the junction kept 3 bases outside the gene matches. The CDR3 loop is CASRPGLAYEQYF. The CDR3 DNA reads as TGCGCCAGCAGGCCGGGACTAGCCTACGAGCAGTACTTC.

V gene TRBV28 combines with J gene TRBJ1-2; TRBD1 agrees at 7 bases. From germline, CDR1 is MDHEN and CDR2 SYDVKM. The junction had 1 base not matched to a gene; V was cut back by 6 bases and J by 3 bases. This CDR3 spans 12 amino acids. CDR3 residues: CASSQGDYGYTF. CDR3 nucleotides: TGTGCCAGCAGCCAGGGGGACTATGGCTACACCTTC.

This chain joins TRBV6-2 or TRBV6-3 and TRBJ1-3, with D uncertain. V was trimmed by 6 bases and J by 4 bases, leaving 10 bases between them. CDR3 length equals 13 residues. Germline-derived CDR1 and CDR2 are MNHEY and SVGEGT. The CDR3 coding sequence is TGTGCCAGCAGCCGCACGCGGGGAAACACCATATATTTT. Translated, it gives CASSRTRGNTIYF.

In this sample, this clone turned up once. This chain links TRBV28 with TRBJ1-1; perhaps TRBD1 as D (6 bases). Trimming pared 1 base from V and 0 bases from J, leaving 15 bases between. Germline V gives CDR1 MDHEN, CDR2 SYDVKM. This CDR3 comprises 17 residues. The CDR3 coding sequence is TGTGCCAGCAGTTTATTCGGGAGGGGGGAGATGAACACTGAAGCTTTCTTT. It yields the protein CASSLFGRGEMNTEAFF.

The chain's CDR3 is CASSPAQGMGQPQHF. The DNA of the CDR3 is TGTGCCAGCAGCCCGGCGCAGGGGATGGGACAGCCCCAGCATTTT. This chain links TRBV28 with TRBJ1-5, with D tentatively TRBD1 (6 bases). Deletions cut 6 bases from V and 7 bases from J, with 19 bases between. The CDR3 sequence is 15 residues long. CDR1 is MDHEN, CDR2 SYDVKM, per germline.

This clone has just one count. This chain uses TRBV5-1 with TRBJ2-6; 8 nucleotides align to TRBD1. The V gene end was trimmed by 3 bases and the J gene end by 7 bases; junction bases not matched to a gene: 6. Germline V gene lookup returns CDR1 SGHRS and CDR2 YFSETQ. This CDR3 spans 15 amino acids. CDR3 sequence: CASSSRTGSANVLTF. CDR3 bases: TGCGCCAGCAGCTCCCGGACAGGGAGCGCCAACGTCCTGACTTTC.

The chain uses TRBV5-1 and TRBJ2-7, with 8 nucleotides matching TRBD2. Germline assignment: CDR1 SGHRS and CDR2 YFSETQ. Germline trimming cut 2 bases from V and 5 bases from J; bases unmatched to any gene: 6. This CDR3 spans 14 amino acids. The CDR3 spells CASSFRTSSDEQYF. In DNA, the CDR3 is TGCGCCAGCAGCTTTAGGACTAGCTCAGACGAGCAGTACTTC.